These 9 T cell receptor beta chains were all obtained from the same sample, sequenced in a study of T cell repertoires in cytomegalovirus infection. TCRdb re-called the reads with MiXCR, one entry per CDR3 protein. The sample records roughly 860,000 distinct CDR3 sequences, 32% being singletons. These receptors lack a known antigen. The material sequenced was cultured CD8+ T cells from PBMCs, taken from culture after CMV antigen stimulation. These TCRs come from a human donor in good health (CMV status not recorded). Some clones in this sample may be carry-over from other donors' samples.

This clonotype was observed at least ten times. This chain connects TRBV5-5 to TRBJ2-7; D may be TRBD1 (5 bases). The length of the CDR3 is 14 residues. V was trimmed by 0 bases and J by 3 bases, leaving 10 bases between them. Per germline, CDR1 SGHKS and CDR2 YYEKEE (reference sequence). The CDR3 DNA reads TGTGCCAGCAGCTTGGACCGGACAAACTACGAGCAGTACTTC. Translation: CASSLDRTNYEQYF.

This clonotype has more than one count but fewer than ten. The chain has TRBV7-6 and TRBJ2-1, with TRBD1 as a possible D gene (6 bases). Trimming took off 6 bases at V and 1 base at J, with 19 bases between the two ends. This CDR3 is built from 17 residues. The V gene's germline CDR1 is SGHVS and CDR2 FNYEAQ. The CDR3 reads CASRPVAGENSYNEQFF. CDR3 nucleotide sequence: TGTGCCAGCAGGCCCGTTGCAGGGGAAAATTCCTACAATGAGCAGTTCTTC.

This clonotype has only a few counts. The chain carries TRBV15 and TRBJ1-5; D possibly corresponds to TRBD1 (5 bases). V was cut by 6 bases and J by 4 bases, with 10 bases left in between. Germline V lookup: CDR1 LNHNV, CDR2 YYDKDF (reference sequence). The CDR3 spans 13 residues. The chain's CDR3 is CATSDRINQPQHF. The CDR3 DNA reads TGTGCCACCAGTGACAGAATTAATCAGCCCCAGCATTTT.

The gene calls are TRBV6-6 and TRBJ1-1, with D possibly TRBD1 on 5 matching bases. Between the trimmed V and J ends, which lost 2 bases and 1 base, there was a span of 17 bases. CDR3 size: 17 residues. CDR1 is MNHNY and CDR2 is SVGAGI in the germline V gene (reference sequence). CDR3: CASSYHMGTEGNTEAFF. The CDR3 coding sequence is TGTGCCAGCAGTTACCACATGGGGACCGAGGGGAACACTGAAGCTTTCTTT.

The chain is built from TRBV2 and TRBJ2-1; D perhaps matches TRBD1 (7 bases). V was shortened by 2 bases and J by 8 bases, with 13 bases between the two germline ends. The length of the CDR3 is 14 residues. The germline V gene has CDR1 SNHLY and CDR2 FYNNEI. The CDR3 bases are TGTGCCAGCAGTGAAAGGCTCAGGGGGGATGAGCAGTTCTTC. It is translated as CASSERLRGDEQFF.

This chain connects TRBV3-1 to TRBJ2-1; TRBD1 is a possible D gene (6 bases). V was trimmed by 2 bases and J by 3 bases, leaving 14 bases between them. Germline V gene sequence: CDR1 LGHDT, CDR2 YNNKEL (reference sequence). The CDR3 totals 16 residues. CDR3 in amino acids: CASSQRRDTLYNEQFF. For the CDR3, the DNA is TGTGCCAGCAGCCAACGCCGGGACACCCTCTACAATGAGCAGTTCTTC.

About this clonotype: A much larger clone differs from this one at a single base, so this may be a read error. The CDR3 DNA reads as TGTGCCAACAGCTTAGTGCAGGGGTGGGGCACTGAAGCTTTCTTT. Encoded protein: CANSLVQGWGTEAFF. The J gene is TRBJ1-1, the V gene TRBV7-2; possibly TRBD1 for D (6 bases). CDR1 is SGHTA and CDR2 is FQGNSA in the germline V gene. The CDR3 consists of 15 residues.

The table lists this clonotype with a few counts. The chain combines TRBV10-3 with TRBJ2-7; perhaps D is TRBD1 or TRBD2 (5 bases each). This CDR3 comprises 12 residues. CDR1 is ENHRY and CDR2 is SYGVKD in the germline V gene. V was trimmed by 11 bases and J by 5 bases, leaving 16 bases between them. CDR3 coding DNA: TGTGCCTCGAGGGGAGCAAGCCACGAGCAGTACGTC. Translation gives CASRGASHEQYV.

The rearrangement joins TRBV7-2 to TRBJ1-2; D is unresolved. Germline loops: CDR1 SGHTA, CDR2 FQGNSA. The CDR3 runs to 15 residues. The ends were cut back, 3 bases at V and 7 bases at J, with 18 bases in the middle. In DNA form, the CDR3 reads TGTGCCAGCAGCTTGCTCTACACCACGAACGTTGGCTACACCTTC. This gives the protein CASSLLYTTNVGYTF.